Listed here are 18 T cell receptor beta chains from one sample, sequenced in a study of tumour-infiltrating T cells in Burkitt lymphoma. This table comes from immunoSEQ multiplex PCR, and its TCRdb copy is limited to in-frame clones, with some not included. This table holds approximately 250 clones, about an eighth found once. Sequencing was carried out using tumor tissue. These receptors were taken from a human donor with Burkitt lymphoma.

The rearrangement uses TRBV6-1 and TRBJ1-5; tentative D call: TRBD1 (6 bases). This CDR3 contains 14 residues. CDR1 MNHNS and CDR2 SASEGT come from the germline V gene. V dropped 10 bases and J dropped 4 bases, with 17 bases sitting between them. The CDR3, as DNA: TGTGCCACCCGCGACCAGGGGTGGAATCAGCCCCAGCATTTT. As protein: CATRDQGWNQPQHF.

This clone was counted only a few times. This sequence joins TRBV27 and TRBJ2-3; D gene unclear. Germline V gene sequence: CDR1 MNHEY, CDR2 SMNVEV (reference sequence). Trimming removed 3 bases from V and 3 bases from J, with 10 bases in between. The CDR3 covers 14 residues. CDR3 loop: CASSLSTLTDTQYF. CDR3 nucleotides: TGTGCCAGCAGTTTGAGTACCCTTACAGATACGCAGTATTTT.

V and J are TRBV29-1 and TRBJ2-7; TRBD1 agrees at 10 bases. V shed 6 bases and J 1 base; nucleotides not matched to a gene: 9. The germline CDR1 and CDR2 sequences are SQVTM and ANQGSEA. The CDR3 has 15 residues. CDR3 DNA sequence: TGCAGCGTCCTCTACTGGGACAGGGGATCCTACGAGCAGTACTTC. This sequence encodes CSVLYWDRGSYEQYF.

This chain joins TRBV9 and TRBJ2-3; D assignment may be TRBD1 or TRBD2 (6 bases each). V shed 3 bases and J shed 0 bases, with 11 bases lying between them. CDR1 is SGDLS and CDR2 is YYNGEE in the germline V gene. The CDR3 runs to 15 residues. The CDR3 loop is CASSGGDTSTDTQYF. The CDR3 nucleotides are TGTGCCAGCAGCGGCGGGGACACTAGCACAGATACGCAGTATTTT.

This clone was seen only a few times. V and J are TRBV4-3 and TRBJ2-1; 10 nucleotides align to TRBD2. The CDR3 extends over 17 amino acids. Germline V gene sequence: CDR1 LGHNA, CDR2 YSLEER. Trimming cost V 4 bases and J 7 bases; bases outside gene matches: 13. CDR3 bases: TGCGCCAGCAGCCGCAACATCCTAGCGGGAGAGATGAATGAGCAGTTCTTC. Its protein product is CASSRNILAGEMNEQFF.

The V gene is TRBV21-1, the J gene TRBJ2-7; the table names TRBD1, a call not compared with the DNA. TRBV21-1 has pseudogene status. This CDR3 has 15 amino acids. The chain's CDR3 is CASSKRRQGAYEQYF. The CDR3 DNA follows: TGTGCCAGCAGCAAACGGAGACAGGGAGCCTACGAGCAGTACTTC.

This clone was detected only a few times. The genes are TRBV9 and TRBJ2-3; D is unresolved. In germline, CDR1 is SGDLS, CDR2 YYNGEE. With 4 bases removed from V and 3 bases from J, the gap between germline ends came to 6 bases. The CDR3 runs to 12 residues. The CDR3 loop is CASSPNTDTQYF. The CDR3 DNA reads as TGTGCCAGCAGCCCGAATACAGATACGCAGTATTTT.

The table lists this clone with a few counts. This rearrangement joins TRBV9 to TRBJ2-3; perhaps TRBD2 as D (6 bases). Trimming pared 4 bases from V and 0 bases from J, leaving 12 bases between. The CDR3 loop spans 15 amino acids. Germline-derived CDR1 and CDR2 are SGDLS and YYNGEE. CDR3 loop: CASSPGTSSTDTQYF. CDR3 nucleotide sequence: TGTGCCAGCAGCCCGGGGACTTCTAGCACAGATACGCAGTATTTT.

J is TRBJ2-1 and V is TRBV29-1, with D possibly being TRBD1 or TRBD2 (6 bases each). Germline CDR1 reads SQVTM; CDR2 reads ANQGSEA. V lost 7 bases and J 12 bases, leaving 16 bases between the germline ends. This CDR3 contains 11 residues. The CDR3 loop reads CSAEEGGRQFF. The CDR3 DNA sequence: TGCAGCGCTGAGGAGGGGGGACGGCAGTTCTTC.

In this sample, this clone turned up a few times. The chain combines TRBV9 with TRBJ2-5; possible D gene TRBD1, 7 bases. The CDR3 loop spans 14 amino acids. Germline CDR1 SGDLS, CDR2 YYNGEE. Trimming stripped 4 bases from V and 5 bases from J, with 15 bases between. The CDR3 bases are TGTGCCAGCAGCTTGGAGGGGGCGCGGGAGACCCAGTACTTC. This translates into CASSLEGARETQYF.

The chain carries TRBV9 and TRBJ2-1; D is unclear. Trimming left V 3 bases short and J 4 bases short, with 11 bases between. This CDR3 region has 14 residues. From germline, CDR1 is SGDLS and CDR2 YYNGEE. The CDR3 is CASSGSGLYNEQFF. The CDR3 DNA follows: TGTGCCAGCAGCGGGAGTGGGCTTTACAATGAGCAGTTCTTC.

The gene calls are TRBV27 and TRBJ2-7, with D unclear. Germline loops: CDR1 MNHEY, CDR2 SMNVEV (reference sequence). The CDR3 has 16 residues. V was cut by 0 bases and J by 2 bases, with 14 bases left in between. CDR3 in amino acids: CASSLSKAPGPYEQYF. The CDR3 region has the DNA TGTGCCAGCAGTTTATCCAAGGCCCCGGGTCCCTACGAGCAGTACTTC.

In the case of this clone: The junction differs from germline at one of its ends, possibly a read error. The chain has TRBV7-3 and TRBJ2-3; D is perhaps TRBD1 or TRBD2 (6 bases each). Germline-derived CDR1 and CDR2 are SGHTA and FQGTGA. The CDR3 consists of 12 residues. CDR3 in DNA: TGTGTCAGCAGCTTAGGAGGGGGTACGCAGTATTTT. Protein product: CVSSLGGGTQYF. The full variable domain, completed using reference TRBV7-3 and TRBJ2-3, is GAGVSQTPSNKVTEKGKYVELRCDPISGHTALYWYRQSLGQGPEFLIYFQGTGAADDSGLPNDRFFAVRPEGSVSTLKIQRTERGDSAVYLCVSSLGGGTQYFGPGTRLTVL.

In regard to this clone: The missing conserved phenylalanine or tryptophan at the end of this CDR3 makes a read error likely. This rearrangement joins TRBV4-3 to TRBJ1-3; 7 bases are a match to TRBD1. The CDR3 runs 15 residues. The germline V gene encodes CDR1 LGHNA and CDR2 YSLEER. V was pared by 1 base and J by 4 bases, with 4 bases of the junction left unmatched. CDR3 bases: TGCGCCAGCAGCCAAGTACAGGGGACCGGAAACACCATATATGTT. It yields the protein CASSQVQGTGNTIYV.

The chain recombines TRBV18 with TRBJ1-1; 10 bases align to TRBD1. After removal of 1 base from V and 0 bases from J, the junction contained 8 bases not matched to a gene. This CDR3 is 18 amino acids long. The germline V gene encodes CDR1 KGHSH and CDR2 LQKENI. The CDR3: CASSPLPGQGTMNTEAFF. CDR3 nucleotides: TGTGCCAGCTCACCACTGCCGGGACAGGGGACGATGAACACTGAAGCTTTCTTT.

The V gene is TRBV4-1, the J gene TRBJ1-2, with 7 positions matching TRBD1. The CDR3 covers 15 residues. CDR1 and CDR2 (germline): MGHRA, YSYEKL. The junction had 3 bases not matched to a gene; V was cut back by 0 bases and J by 2 bases. The CDR3 DNA is TGCGCCAGCAGCCAAGAGACAGGGCCGAACTATGGCTACACCTTC. Its translation is CASSQETGPNYGYTF.

V and J are TRBV6-5 and TRBJ2-7; 9 positions match TRBD2. There are 14 residues in the CDR3. Germline V gene data show CDR1 as MNHEY and CDR2 as SVGAGI. Trimming removed 0 bases from V and 3 bases from J; junction bases left unmatched: 0. The CDR3 sequence: CASSYSSGGYEQYF. Here the CDR3 DNA reads TGTGCCAGCAGTTACTCTAGCGGGGGCTACGAGCAGTACTTC.

The chain joins TRBV19 to TRBJ2-2, with 9 bases identical to TRBD1. CDR3 length: 14 amino acids. Trimming cost V 11 bases and J 7 bases; bases outside gene matches: 11. Germline CDR1 LNHDA, CDR2 SQIVND (reference sequence). DNA of the CDR3: TGTGCCTCTAGGAGCACAGGGGGCTTCGGGGAGCTGTTTTTT. Translation: CASRSTGGFGELFF.